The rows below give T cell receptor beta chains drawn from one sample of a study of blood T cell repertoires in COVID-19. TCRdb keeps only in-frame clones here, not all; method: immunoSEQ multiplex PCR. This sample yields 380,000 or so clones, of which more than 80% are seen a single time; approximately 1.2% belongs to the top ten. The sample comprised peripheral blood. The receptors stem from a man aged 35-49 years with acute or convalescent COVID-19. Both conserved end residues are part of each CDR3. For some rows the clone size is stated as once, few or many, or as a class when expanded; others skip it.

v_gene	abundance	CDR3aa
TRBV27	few	CASSFRRGNEQFF
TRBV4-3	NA	CASSQDLGQARNEQFF
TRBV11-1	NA	CASSLRGLNSPLHF
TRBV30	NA	CAGLPGTGVTGELFF
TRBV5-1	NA	CASSRASGAGGPGANVLTF
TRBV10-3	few	CAIRGRDSSSYNEQFF
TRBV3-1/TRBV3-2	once	CASSQDTAYNEQFF
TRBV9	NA	CASSTGSNNSPLHF
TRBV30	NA	CAWSASYGRFYNEQFF
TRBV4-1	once	CASSQVAANTEAFF
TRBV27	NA	CASSTRDRGDSPLHF
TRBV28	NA	CAISRGTKTQYF
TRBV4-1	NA	CASSHPNARESGRASGDTQYF
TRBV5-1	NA	CASSWTSGLSYEQFF
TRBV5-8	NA	CASSPPVTDTQYF
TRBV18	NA	CASSPPGNTEAFF
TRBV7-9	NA	CASRQNRGGEAFF
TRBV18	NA	CASSPLTSTGRETQYF
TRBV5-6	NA	CASSLVVGEQFF
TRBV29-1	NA	CSVWGGTGESGAFF
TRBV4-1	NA	CASSRVQGSQPQHF
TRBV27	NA	CASSSPATLAGGPNEQFF
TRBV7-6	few	CASSLGTSSNQPQHF